This TCR beta chain was observed in a study of vaccination effects on CD4 cells after COVID-19. ViraFEST expansion of antigen-specific CD4+ T cells with viral peptide pools preceded sequencing. CD4+ T cell isolation took place after approximately 11 days of culture. In the vaccine recipients, nucleocapsid antibodies were negative and there was no prior SARS-CoV-2 infection. The data were produced by immunoSEQ multiplex PCR, yet TCRdb's version contains in-frame clones alone and is incomplete. The sample lists about 68,000 clones, about 80% occurring once. As regards this clone: The antigen remains unidentified.

Germline V gene data show CDR1 as LGHDT and CDR2 as YNNKEL (reference sequence). V was shortened by 0 bases and J by 1 base, with 12 bases between the two germline ends. The CDR3 is 16 amino acids. The source was CD4+ T cells from PBMCs cultured with SARS-CoV-2 spike peptides, collected before COVID-19 vaccination. This chain connects TRBV3-1 (or the pseudogene TRBV3-2) to TRBJ2-5, with a weak D call TRBD2 (7 bases). The TCR originated in a human donor who received a COVID-19 vaccine. CDR3 sequence: CASSQDLGGGQETQYF. The CDR3 nucleotides read TGTGCCAGCAGCCAAGATCTGGGAGGGGGCCAAGAGACCCAGTACTTC.